Listed here are 31 T cell receptor beta chains from one sample, sequenced in a study of spatial heterogeneity in lung cancer. The time point here: sample taken at primary tumor resection. TCRdb redid the calling of the 5' RACE reads with MiXCR, one entry per CDR3 protein. Counted here are over 14,000 distinct CDR3 sequences, 3.6% occurring once; the ten biggest clones make up roughly 10%. Sequencing was performed on normal lung tissue next to the tumor, taken at surgery. The source of these receptors is a male donor with early-stage non-small cell lung cancer.

This clonotype was counted ten times or more. As an off-target read in a library built for alpha chains, this beta chain has a frequency of little significance. The CDR3 is CASSRQGNYGYTF. Written as DNA, the CDR3 is TGTGCCAGCAGCCGACAGGGGAACTATGGCTACACCTTC. This sequence joins TRBV5-4 and TRBJ1-2, with 8 bases identical to TRBD1. The CDR3 runs to 13 residues. Per germline, CDR1 SGHNT and CDR2 YYREEE (reference sequence). V lost 4 bases, J lost 2 bases, and 1 base stayed unmatched. Together with reference TRBV5-4 and TRBJ1-2, the CDR3 gives the full variable domain: ETGVTQSPTHLIKTRGQQVTLRCSSQSGHNTVSWYQQALGQGPQFIFQYYREEENGRGNFPPRFSGLQFPNYSSELNVNALELDDSALYLCASSRQGNYGYTFGSGTRLTVV.

This clonotype was seen at least ten times. Within a library made for alpha chains, this beta chain is off target, and its count is uninformative. This chain connects TRBV12-3 or TRBV12-4 to TRBJ2-2, with D possibly being TRBD1 (5 bases). The CDR3 extends over 15 amino acids. V lost 0 bases and J lost 4, with 9 bases in between. CDR3 sequence: CASSLARVATGELFF. CDR3 in DNA: TGTGCCAGCAGTTTAGCCAGGGTAGCCACCGGGGAGCTGTTTTTT.

This clonotype is medium-sized. The library was prepared for alpha chains; this beta chain is a stray read, so its frequency means little. The chain uses TRBV6-2 or TRBV6-3 and TRBJ1-5; 9 bases line up with TRBD1. Germline values: CDR1 MNHEY, CDR2 SVGEGT. The CDR3 is made up of 13 amino acids. Trimming cost V 10 bases and J 6 bases; bases outside gene matches: 7. The CDR3 protein is CATTGQGFQPQHF. The CDR3 coding sequence is TGTGCCACCACCGGACAGGGGTTTCAGCCCCAGCATTTT.

This clonotype was found many times. In a library made to pick up alpha chains, this beta chain is a stray read with a size that means little. The V call is TRBV6-5, the J call TRBJ2-3; 7 positions match TRBD1. The trim removed 6 bases at V and 6 bases at J, leaving 3 bases unmatched. This CDR3 is built from 12 residues. The germline CDR1 and CDR2 sequences are MNHEY and SVGAGI. The CDR3 region has the DNA TGTGCCAGCAGCCCAGGGGGTGATACGCAGTATTTT. This codes for CASSPGGDTQYF.

This clonotype occurred many times. This beta chain is a stray sequence in a library constructed for alpha chains; its clone size is not meaningful. This chain uses TRBV7-2 with TRBJ1-2; D is uncertain. This CDR3 is built from 13 residues. From germline, CDR1 is SGHTA and CDR2 FQGNSA. V was pared by 6 bases and J by 5 bases, with 13 bases between. The CDR3 DNA sequence: TGTGCCAGCAGTTCGACGAGTCTATATGGCTACACCTTC. This encodes CASSSTSLYGYTF.

This clonotype has at least ten counts. This beta chain represents an off-target read in a library built for alpha chains; its size is of limited meaning. The rearrangement links TRBV6-2 or TRBV6-3 to TRBJ2-2; TRBD2 is a possible D gene (5 bases). The CDR3 sequence is 12 residues long. Trimming pared 6 bases from V and 6 bases from J, leaving 8 bases between. Germline V gene lookup returns CDR1 MNHEY and CDR2 SVGEGT. CDR3 nucleotides: TGTGCCAGCAGCGGGGATGCCGGGGAGCTGTTTTTT. Translation gives CASSGDAGELFF.

This clonotype was observed many times. The library was prepared for alpha chains; this beta chain is a stray read, so its frequency means little. The chain joins TRBV27 to TRBJ2-7; possible D gene TRBD2, 5 bases. This CDR3 region has 14 residues. V lost 9 bases and J 0 bases, leaving 15 bases between the germline ends. Germline-derived CDR1 and CDR2 are MNHEY and SMNVEV (reference sequence). CDR3 amino acids: CARRVRHDSYEQYF. The DNA of the CDR3 is TGTGCCAGGAGGGTCAGGCACGACTCCTACGAGCAGTACTTC.

This clonotype was found many times. Within a library made for alpha chains, this beta chain is off target, and its count is uninformative. The chain has TRBV10-3 and TRBJ1-5; a possible D gene is TRBD1 (5 bases). Germline CDR1 ENHRY, CDR2 SYGVKD. V gave up 2 bases and J gave up 5 bases, with 10 bases separating them. The CDR3 loop spans 14 amino acids. The CDR3 reads CAISEGAWDQPQHF. Written as DNA, the CDR3 is TGTGCCATCAGTGAGGGGGCGTGGGATCAGCCCCAGCATTTT.

Worth noting for this clonotype: This beta chain is an unintended read in a library built for alpha chains; its size means little. J is TRBJ1-2 and V is TRBV2; 8 bases are shared with TRBD1. CDR1 SNHLY and CDR2 FYNNEI come from the germline V gene. After removal of 5 bases from V and 5 bases from J, the junction contained 7 bases not matched to a gene. The CDR3 consists of 14 residues. The CDR3 DNA is TGTGCCAGCAGTACCGGACAGGGAGAGTATGGCTACACCTTC. This sequence encodes CASSTGQGEYGYTF.

In this sample, this clonotype is medium-sized. In a library made to pick up alpha chains, this beta chain is a stray read with a size that means little. The chain combines TRBV7-3 with TRBJ2-6, with TRBD2 identical over 9 bases. After removal of 8 bases from V and 0 bases from J, the junction contained 5 bases not matched to a gene. The CDR3 is 16 residues long. The germline CDR1 and CDR2 sequences are SGHTA and FQGTGA. The CDR3 nucleotides read TGTGCCAGCCAACTAGCGGGTGACTCTGGGGCCAACGTCCTGACTTTC. Its translation: CASQLAGDSGANVLTF.

This clonotype was detected many times. This beta chain is an off-target read within a library intended for alpha chains, so its frequency means little. The rearrangement uses TRBV2 and TRBJ1-6, with D possibly TRBD1 on 5 matching bases. There are 13 residues in the CDR3. V was trimmed by 7 bases and J by 9 bases, leaving 13 bases between them. Germline CDR1 reads SNHLY; CDR2 reads FYNNEI. The CDR3 nucleotides read TGTGCCAGCAACGAGGGGCACGGTTCACCCCTCCACTTT. Protein sequence: CASNEGHGSPLHF.

This clonotype was seen ten or more times. This beta chain is an unintended read in a library built for alpha chains; its size means little. V usage is TRBV14 and J usage is TRBJ2-5; D is unresolved. Looked up from germline, CDR1 is SGHDN and CDR2 is FVKESK. The CDR3 length is 13 residues. V was clipped by 6 bases and J by 6 bases, with 14 bases between them. The CDR3 nucleotides are TGTGCCAGCAGGAGGAGCAGCCAGCAGACCCAGTACTTC. Translating gives CASRRSSQQTQYF.

This clonotype has a count of ten or more. Because this beta chain is a stray read in a library intended to capture alpha chains, its abundance should not be given much weight. The chain joins TRBV4-2 to TRBJ1-2, with unresolved D. V was trimmed by 0 bases and J by 2 bases, leaving 7 bases between them. Germline CDR1 LGHNA, CDR2 YNFKEQ. The CDR3 runs to 14 residues. CDR3 DNA sequence: TGTGCCAGCAGCCAAGATCTAACAAACTATGGCTACACCTTC. It specifies CASSQDLTNYGYTF.

This clonotype has at least ten counts. This beta chain is a stray read from a library made for alpha chains; its abundance is not meaningful. The gene calls are TRBV5-1 and TRBJ2-1; D remains ambiguous. Trimming removed 6 bases from V and 0 bases from J, with 16 bases in between. This CDR3 is 16 amino acids long. Per germline, CDR1 SGHRS and CDR2 YFSETQ. The CDR3 nucleotides are TGCGCCAGCAATCCTGAAGGGCGAAGCTCCTACAATGAGCAGTTCTTC. This encodes CASNPEGRSSYNEQFF.

This clonotype was counted at least ten times. Since the library was made to target alpha chains, this beta chain is a stray read and its abundance is not meaningful. V and J are TRBV7-3 and TRBJ2-1; the match to TRBD2 covers 11 bases. Losses at the gene ends were 2 bases for V and 9 bases for J; bases not matched to a gene: 12. CDR1 is SGHTA, CDR2 FQGTGA, per germline. CDR3 length: 17 residues. CDR3 amino acids: CASSLSPSGRSPGEQFF. CDR3 DNA: TGTGCCAGCAGCTTATCCCCTAGCGGGAGGTCACCAGGTGAGCAGTTCTTC. The full variable domain, its missing parts supplied by reference TRBV7-3 and TRBJ2-1, is GAGVSQTPSNKVTEKGKYVELRCDPISGHTALYWYRQSLGQGPEFLIYFQGTGAADDSGLPNDRFFAVRPEGSVSTLKIQRTERGDSAVYLCASSLSPSGRSPGEQFFGPGTRLTVL.

This clonotype was seen repeatedly, ten times or more. This beta chain slipped into a library made for alpha chains as a stray read, so its size is not meaningful. V usage is TRBV28 and J usage is TRBJ2-2; D not resolved. This CDR3 region has 13 residues. CDR1 is MDHEN, CDR2 SYDVKM, per germline. Trimming pared 5 bases from V and 4 bases from J, leaving 8 bases between. CDR3 sequence: CASSRKGTGELFF. The CDR3, as DNA: TGTGCCAGCAGTAGGAAGGGCACCGGGGAGCTGTTTTTT.

In this sample, this clonotype turned up many times. A library made for alpha chains picked up this beta chain off target, so its size means little. The rearrangement joins TRBV5-1 to TRBJ1-5, with D unclear. V was cut by 1 base and J by 6 bases, with 11 bases left in between. The length of the CDR3 is 14 residues. CDR1 and CDR2 (germline): SGHRS, YFSETQ. CDR3 in DNA: TGCGCCAGCAGCTTGTCGTTAGGAGGTCAGCCCCAGCATTTT. Translation: CASSLSLGGQPQHF.

At least ten counts were recorded for this clonotype. The library was designed around alpha chains, so this beta chain is a stray read whose abundance carries little weight. The chain recombines TRBV20-1 with TRBJ2-7; 11 nucleotides align to TRBD2. Per germline, CDR1 DFQATT and CDR2 SNEGSKA (reference sequence). CDR3 length: 15 residues. V lost 6 bases, J lost 5 bases, and 12 bases stayed unmatched. This chain's CDR3 is CSARLAGGRSNEQYF. The DNA for the CDR3 is TGCAGTGCCAGATTAGCGGGAGGGCGGAGCAACGAGCAGTACTTC.

This clonotype has ten or more counts. The size of this beta chain means little, since it is a stray read in a library made for alpha chains. This rearrangement joins TRBV29-1 to TRBJ1-4; D uncertain. The CDR3 contains 13 residues. Germline V gene data show CDR1 as SQVTM and CDR2 as ANQGSEA. Trimming took off 5 bases at V and 5 bases at J, with 12 bases between the two ends. The CDR3 region is CSVRLSSNEKLFF. CDR3 nucleotide sequence: TGCAGCGTTCGGCTGAGTTCAAATGAAAAACTGTTTTTT.

This clonotype has a count of ten or more. This beta chain slipped into a library made for alpha chains as a stray read, so its size is not meaningful. V gene TRBV7-9 combines with J gene TRBJ2-7; D perhaps matches TRBD2 (5 bases). Deletions cut 4 bases from V and 3 bases from J, with 19 bases between. This CDR3 region has 16 residues. From germline, CDR1 is SEHNR and CDR2 FQNEAQ (reference sequence). CDR3 DNA sequence: TGTGCCAGCAGCTCATATGGGTACTATACTAGCTACGAGCAGTACTTC. It encodes CASSSYGYYTSYEQYF.

This clonotype was observed many times. This beta chain turned up in a library designed for alpha chains; as an off-target read, its abundance says little. The chain joins TRBV16 to TRBJ1-6; weak D call: TRBD1 (5 bases). This CDR3 spans 17 amino acids. The V gene's germline CDR1 is KGHSY and CDR2 FQNENV. V lost 8 bases, J lost 8 bases, and 25 bases lay in between. The CDR3 is CASLGEEGQYGDSPLHF. Here the CDR3 DNA reads TGTGCCAGCCTGGGTGAAGAGGGGCAATACGGGGATTCACCCCTCCACTTT.

In its sample, this clonotype was seen many times. Since it is a stray read in a library aimed at alpha chains, this beta chain has a size that is not meaningful. J is TRBJ1-5 and V is TRBV19, with D unresolved. Between the trimmed V and J ends, which lost 3 bases and 5 bases, there was a span of 14 bases. Per the germline V gene, CDR1 is LNHDA and CDR2 is SQIVND (reference sequence). The CDR3 extends over 15 amino acids. CDR3 sequence: CASSMIEAAHQPQHF. CDR3 coding DNA: TGTGCCAGTAGTATGATCGAGGCCGCTCATCAGCCCCAGCATTTT.

This clonotype was recorded at least ten times. Since the library was made to target alpha chains, this beta chain is a stray read and its abundance is not meaningful. This sequence joins TRBV14 and TRBJ2-1; a weak D match, TRBD2 (5 bases). CDR1 is SGHDN, CDR2 FVKESK, per germline. Trimming stripped 1 base from V and 12 bases from J, with 19 bases between. This CDR3 is 15 amino acids long. The CDR3 loop reads CASSQVSSSPTGQFF. The CDR3 nucleotides are TGTGCCAGCAGCCAAGTCAGTTCTAGCCCTACGGGGCAGTTCTTC. The full variable domain, completed using reference TRBV14 and TRBJ2-1, is EAGVTQFPSHSVIEKGQTVTLRCDPISGHDNLYWYRRVMGKEIKFLLHFVKESKQDESGMPNNRFLAERTGGTYSTLKVQPAELEDSGVYFCASSQVSSSPTGQFFGPGTRLTVL.

This clonotype was seen ten or more times. Since the library was made to target alpha chains, this beta chain is a stray read and its abundance is not meaningful. The chain links TRBV30 to TRBJ2-3; 12 bases fit TRBD2. This CDR3 contains 15 residues. J was trimmed by 1 base and V by 3 bases; bases with no gene match: 2. Germline CDR1 and CDR2: GTSNPN and SVGIG (reference sequence). CDR3 residues: CAWRGLAGRTDTQYF. The CDR3 DNA sequence: TGTGCCTGGAGAGGACTAGCGGGACGCACAGATACGCAGTATTTT.

The sample holds many counts of this clonotype. The library was built for alpha chains, so this beta chain is an off-target read and its size means little. The J gene is TRBJ2-7, the V gene TRBV15; 10 bases match TRBD1. After removal of 6 bases from V and 4 bases from J, the junction contained 6 bases not matched to a gene. From germline, CDR1 is LNHNV and CDR2 YYDKDF (reference sequence). This CDR3 has 14 amino acids. DNA for the CDR3: TGTGCCACCAGTCGGGACAGGGGCCAATACGAGCAGTACTTC. Amino acids: CATSRDRGQYEQYF.

This clonotype was detected many times. This beta chain is a stray sequence in a library constructed for alpha chains; its clone size is not meaningful. This chain connects TRBV12-3 or TRBV12-4 to TRBJ1-5; no definite D call. V lost 7 bases and J 0 bases, leaving 7 bases between the germline ends. The CDR3 length is 13 residues. The CDR3 nucleotides read TGTGCCAGCAAAGGCTCTAGCAATCAGCCCCAGCATTTT. Its protein is CASKGSSNQPQHF.

The table lists this clonotype with many counts. Because the library targeted alpha chains, this beta chain is an off-target read whose size means little. The chain uses TRBV7-7 and TRBJ1-1; TRBD1 matches 7 bases. The CDR3 is 15 amino acids. With V trimmed by 8 bases and J by 2 bases, 11 bases remained unmatched. CDR1 is SSHAT and CDR2 is FNYEAQ in the germline V gene (reference sequence). This chain's CDR3 is CASARQGGPNTEAFF. Written as DNA, the CDR3 is TGTGCCAGCGCGCGACAGGGTGGTCCCAACACTGAAGCTTTCTTT.

This clonotype was detected ten times or more. The library was prepared for alpha chains; this beta chain is a stray read, so its frequency means little. The rearrangement uses TRBV6-1 and TRBJ2-7; 9 bases map to TRBD1. The ends lost 4 bases at V and 4 bases at J; junction bases unmatched: 8. Germline CDR1 reads MNHNS; CDR2 reads SASEGT. The CDR3 runs 15 residues. CDR3 loop: CASSGQPGQGYEQYF. As DNA, the CDR3 is TGTGCCAGCAGTGGGCAGCCGGGACAGGGTTACGAGCAGTACTTC.

This clonotype was observed many times. This beta chain is an unintended read in a library built for alpha chains; its size means little. The rearrangement joins TRBV6-5 to TRBJ2-5; 11 bases align to TRBD1. The CDR3 contains 15 residues. The germline CDR1 and CDR2 sequences are MNHEY and SVGAGI. The junction had 6 bases not matched to a gene; V was cut back by 6 bases and J by 3 bases. The CDR3 sequence: CASRTGQGVEETQYF. The CDR3 DNA sequence: TGTGCCAGCAGAACGGGACAGGGGGTGGAAGAGACCCAGTACTTC.

In this sample, this clonotype is medium-sized. This beta chain lies outside the target of a library built for alpha chains; its clone size means little. V gene TRBV3-1 combines with J gene TRBJ2-1; TRBD1 matches at 8 bases. The CDR3 runs to 13 residues. Germline V gene lookup returns CDR1 LGHDT and CDR2 YNNKEL (reference sequence). Trimming at V came to 4 bases and at J to 4 bases, leaving 0 bases not matched to a gene. The CDR3 region has the DNA TGTGCCAGCAGCCGGGACAGGTACAATGAGCAGTTCTTC. It encodes CASSRDRYNEQFF.

Sample share makes this clonotype medium-sized (0.01 to 0.1%). A library made for alpha chains picked up this beta chain off target, so its size means little. CDR3 in amino acids: CSAAANYGYTF. In DNA form, the CDR3 reads TGCAGTGCGGCCGCTAACTATGGCTACACCTTC. The chain recombines TRBV20-1 with TRBJ1-2; no clear D. Germline V gene lookup returns CDR1 DFQATT and CDR2 SNEGSKA (reference sequence). Trimming shortened V by 6 bases and J by 0 bases, and 5 bases separated the two germline ends. CDR3 length equals 11 residues.